The 23 T cell receptor beta chains presented below share a single source sample, sequenced in a study of Ad26.COV2.S vaccination and SARS-CoV-2 variants (dated by TCRdb to the early 2020s). The library was generated by the immunoSEQ multiplex PCR assay. Drawn from immuneACCESS, this table holds only the in-frame rearrangements with V and J called that TCRdb kept. Clones are partly lost; checked studies trace under half to an unresolved V gene and leave the rest unexplained. Recorded for this sample are 300,000 to 350,000 clones; 75% to 90% of them occurred a single time. The top ten clonotypes cover roughly 10% of the sample. The treatment or condition label, as the study defines it: over 15 received Ad26.COV2.S at low or high dose, single or two shots; several received placebo; per-sample allocation not given. Repertoires of vaccine and placebo recipients were sequenced from samples collected on day 63 after the first injection.

This specimen was peripheral blood, taken in a trial of Ad26.COV2.S vaccine versus placebo. The origin of the receptors is a person aged 18-65 years who received the Ad26.COV2.S COVID-19 vaccine or a placebo.

This clone was counted a few times. V and J are TRBV7-8 and TRBJ2-5, with D perhaps matching TRBD1 or TRBD2 (5 bases each). V lost 0 bases, J lost 0 bases, and 20 bases lay in between. The CDR3 runs to 19 residues. The germline CDR1 and CDR2 sequences are SGHVS and FQNEAQ. The CDR3 reads CASSLAPWVRGRYQETQYF. CDR3 sequence (DNA): TGTGCCAGCAGCTTAGCGCCGTGGGTCCGGGGCCGTTACCAAGAGACCCAGTACTTC.

The genes are TRBV7-2 and TRBJ1-2, with a weak D call TRBD1 (5 bases). Trimming pared 7 bases from V and 4 bases from J, leaving 13 bases between. CDR1 is SGHTA, CDR2 FQGNSA, per germline. The CDR3 has 13 amino acids. DNA of the CDR3: TGTGCCAGCACTGATGGGGGACTCTATGGCTACACCTTC. Its protein is CASTDGGLYGYTF.

This chain connects TRBV18 to TRBJ2-3; 15 bases are a match to TRBD2. Germline V lookup: CDR1 KGHSH, CDR2 LQKENI. The CDR3 loop spans 21 amino acids. J lost 1 base, V lost 0 bases, and 11 bases had no gene match. CDR3 nucleotide sequence: TGTGCCAGCTCACCACCCCAAGGGACTAGCGGGAGGTCGAGCGGCACAGATACGCAGTATTTT. Protein: CASSPPQGTSGRSSGTDTQYF. The entire variable domain, with the rest obtained from reference TRBV18 and TRBJ2-3, is as follows: NAGVMQNPRHLVRRRGQEARLRCSPMKGHSHVYWYRQLPEEGLKFMVYLQKENIIDESGMPKERFSAEFPKEGPSILRIQQVVRGDSAAYFCASSPPQGTSGRSSGTDTQYFGPGTRLTVL.

CDR3 sequence reads: CAWRWQGASEAFF. The CDR3 DNA is TGTGCCTGGAGGTGGCAGGGGGCAAGTGAAGCTTTCTTT. The chain employs TRBV30 and TRBJ1-1, with 8 bases fitting TRBD1. Germline assignment: CDR1 GTSNPN and CDR2 SVGIG (reference sequence). The trim removed 3 bases at V and 7 bases at J, leaving 7 bases unmatched. The CDR3 contains 13 residues.

The CDR3 DNA reads as TGTGCCAGCAGCTTCGGATGGGACAAATCTAGCTCCTACGAGCAGTACTTC. Its protein product is CASSFGWDKSSSYEQYF. The gene calls are TRBV7-9 and TRBJ2-7; possible D gene TRBD1, 6 bases. The CDR3 consists of 17 residues. Germline values: CDR1 SEHNR, CDR2 FQNEAQ (reference sequence). With 3 bases removed from V and 0 bases from J, the gap between germline ends came to 18 bases.

The V and J genes are TRBV28 and TRBJ1-1; D gene uncertain. Looked up from germline, CDR1 is MDHEN and CDR2 is SYDVKM. The ends were cut back, 6 bases at V and 8 bases at J, with 13 bases in the middle. This CDR3 has 12 amino acids. The CDR3 spells CASSKRSLEAFF. The DNA for the CDR3 is TGTGCCAGCAGCAAACGGTCCCTGGAAGCTTTCTTT.

This chain links TRBV3-1 (or the pseudogene TRBV3-2) with TRBJ1-3, with no clear D. Per the germline V gene, CDR1 is LGHDT and CDR2 is YNNKEL (reference sequence). Trimming cost V 0 bases and J 4 bases, with 4 bases left between them. The CDR3 length is 13 residues. CDR3 sequence: CASSQDTGNTIYF. CDR3 bases: TGTGCCAGCAGCCAAGATACAGGAAACACCATATATTTT.

V gene TRBV23-1 combines with J gene TRBJ1-1; no definite D call. TRBV23-1 is an open reading frame whose function is uncertain. V lost 0 bases and J 4 bases, leaving 6 bases between the germline ends. The CDR3 covers 13 residues. The CDR3 loop reads CASSQSRITEAFF. The CDR3 bases are TGCGCCAGCAGTCAATCCCGCATCACTGAAGCTTTCTTT.

This chain links TRBV9 with TRBJ2-7, with TRBD2 as a possible D gene (6 bases). There are 13 residues in the CDR3. With 2 bases removed from V and 3 bases from J, the gap between germline ends came to 9 bases. The germline gives CDR1 SGDLS, CDR2 YYNGEE. The DNA for the CDR3 is TGTGCCAGCAGCGTTGGAGGGTTCTACGAGCAGTACTTC. Translating it yields CASSVGGFYEQYF. Drawing the rest from reference TRBV9 and TRBJ2-7, the complete variable domain is DSGVTQTPKHLITATGQRVTLRCSPRSGDLSVYWYQQSLDQGLQFLIQYYNGEERAKGNILERFSAQQFPDLHSELNLSSLELGDSALYFCASSVGGFYEQYFGPGTRLTVT.

The chain uses TRBV5-1 and TRBJ2-1, with 8 bases identical to TRBD2. V lost 0 bases to trimming and J lost 7 bases; unmatched junction nucleotides: 6. From germline, CDR1 is SGHRS and CDR2 YFSETQ. CDR3 length: 15 residues. The DNA for the CDR3 is TGCGCCAGCAGCTTGGACGGGAGGGTAGTAAATGAGCAGTTCTTC. Translation gives CASSLDGRVVNEQFF. Looking up the rest from reference TRBV5-1 and TRBJ2-1 gives the full variable domain: KAGVTQTPRYLIKTRGQQVTLSCSPISGHRSVSWYQQTPGQGLQFLFEYFSETQRNKGNFPGRFSGRQFSNSRSEMNVSTLELGDSALYLCASSLDGRVVNEQFFGPGTRLTVL.

The chain has TRBV5-1 and TRBJ2-1; D not resolved. CDR3 length: 14 amino acids. V was trimmed by 5 bases and J by 4 bases, leaving 13 bases between them. Germline CDR1 SGHRS, CDR2 YFSETQ. The CDR3 DNA is TGCGCCAGCAGGTTAGTGGCAGTATACAATGAGCAGTTCTTC. This sequence encodes CASRLVAVYNEQFF.

The V gene is TRBV11-2, the J gene TRBJ2-5, with TRBD2 identical over 9 bases. J lost 5 bases, V lost 4 bases, and 11 bases had no gene match. The germline CDR1 and CDR2 sequences are SGHAT and FQNNGV. The CDR3 sequence is 16 residues long. CDR3 protein: CASSWVLAGRDETQYF. DNA of the CDR3: TGTGCCAGCAGCTGGGTTCTAGCGGGGAGGGATGAGACCCAGTACTTC.

The chain links TRBV4-3 to TRBJ1-2, with D possibly matching TRBD1 (5 bases). CDR1 is LGHNA, CDR2 YSLEER, per germline. V lost 0 bases and J 7 bases, leaving 12 bases between the germline ends. This CDR3 is built from 14 residues. CDR3 in amino acids: CASSQDQGRLGYTF. Here the CDR3 DNA reads TGCGCCAGCAGCCAAGATCAGGGTCGGCTTGGCTACACCTTC.

V gene TRBV7-2 combines with J gene TRBJ1-2, with 7 bases that match TRBD1. Germline V gives CDR1 SGHTA, CDR2 FQGNSA. The CDR3 has 15 amino acids. The V segment lost 5 bases and the J segment 0 bases; nucleotides outside the gene matches: 6. The chain's CDR3 is CASSTDRAANYGYTF. The CDR3 DNA follows: TGTGCCAGCAGCACTGACAGGGCAGCTAACTATGGCTACACCTTC.

The chain uses TRBV4-3 and TRBJ1-2; D might be TRBD1 (6 bases). Trimming left V 4 bases short and J 8 bases short, with 11 bases between. The CDR3 extends over 12 amino acids. Germline V gene lookup returns CDR1 LGHNA and CDR2 YSLEER. In DNA form, the CDR3 reads TGCGCCAGCAGCCCAGGGCAGGGGGGCTACACCTTC. Translation: CASSPGQGGYTF.

The chain couples TRBV7-9 to TRBJ2-7, with D perhaps TRBD2 (5 bases). In germline, CDR1 is SEHNR, CDR2 FQNEAQ (reference sequence). The CDR3 has 15 residues. The V end lost 6 bases, the J end lost 6 bases, and 21 bases lay between the germline ends. CDR3 sequence (DNA): TGTGCCAGCAGTCGGGTGAACGAGGGCGTCGGCGAGCAGTACTTC. This codes for CASSRVNEGVGEQYF.

The V call is TRBV28, the J call TRBJ2-7; a weak D match, TRBD1 (6 bases). The germline CDR1 and CDR2 sequences are MDHEN and SYDVKM. The CDR3 spans 14 residues. V dropped 6 bases and J dropped 6 bases, with 18 bases sitting between them. CDR3 residues: CASRDWGQGIEQYF. CDR3 DNA: TGTGCCAGCAGGGACTGGGGGCAGGGGATCGAGCAGTACTTC.

The chain carries TRBV5-4 and TRBJ1-2; maybe TRBD1 (6 bases). CDR3 length: 12 residues. CDR1 and CDR2 from the germline V gene are SGHNT and YYREEE (reference sequence). V dropped 4 bases and J dropped 12 bases, with 16 bases sitting between them. The CDR3 here is CASSINRVYDTF. In nucleotides, the CDR3 is TGTGCCAGCAGCATAAACAGGGTCTATGACACCTTC. The whole variable domain, remainder taken from reference TRBV5-4 and TRBJ1-2, is ETGVTQSPTHLIKTRGQQVTLRCSSQSGHNTVSWYQQALGQGPQFIFQYYREEENGRGNFPPRFSGLQFPNYSSELNVNALELDDSALYLCASSINRVYDTFGSGTRLTVV.

The rearrangement joins TRBV7-6 to TRBJ2-7; 7 positions agree with TRBD1. This CDR3 is 11 amino acids long. Trimming at V came to 5 bases and at J to 6 bases, leaving 1 base not matched to a gene. Germline CDR1 and CDR2: SGHVS and FNYEAQ. CDR3 protein: CASSTGAEQYF. CDR3 coding DNA: TGTGCCAGCAGCACAGGGGCCGAGCAGTACTTC.

This chain connects TRBV2 to TRBJ2-3; no definite D call. Per the germline V gene, CDR1 is SNHLY and CDR2 is FYNNEI. V lost 3 bases and J lost 6, with 4 bases in between. This CDR3 is 11 amino acids long. The CDR3 coding sequence is TGTGCCAGCAGTGACTGGGATACGCAGTATTTT. Its translation: CASSDWDTQYF. Full variable domain (missing parts from reference TRBV2 and TRBJ2-3): EPEVTQTPSHQVTQMGQEVILRCVPISNHLYFYWYRQILGQKVEFLVSFYNNEISEKSEIFDDQFSVERPDGSNFTLKIRSTKLEDSAMYFCASSDWDTQYFGPGTRLTVL.

V usage is TRBV28 and J usage is TRBJ1-3; D is possibly TRBD1 (5 bases). With 2 bases removed from V and 2 bases from J, the gap between germline ends came to 10 bases. Germline V gene data show CDR1 as MDHEN and CDR2 as SYDVKM. CDR3 size: 15 residues. The CDR3 protein is CASSLQGSPGNTIYF. The CDR3 nucleotides are TGTGCCAGCAGTTTACAGGGTTCTCCTGGAAACACCATATATTTT. Drawing the rest from reference TRBV28 and TRBJ1-3, the complete variable domain is DVKVTQSSRYLVKRTGEKVFLECVQDMDHENMFWYRQDPGLGLRLIYFSYDVKMKEKGDIPEGYSVSREKKERFSLILESASTNQTSMYLCASSLQGSPGNTIYFGEGSWLTVV.

This clone occurred a few times. The V and J genes are TRBV20-1 and TRBJ2-4; D is ambiguous. CDR3 length equals 15 residues. V lost 3 bases to trimming and J lost 0 bases, with 12 bases between them. Germline CDR1 and CDR2: DFQATT and SNEGSKA (reference sequence). CDR3 region: CSASPADRAKNIQYF. CDR3 nucleotide sequence: TGCAGTGCTAGTCCGGCAGATAGAGCCAAAAACATTCAGTACTTC.

The chain joins TRBV5-1 to TRBJ1-6; D is unresolved. Deletions cut 4 bases from V and 3 bases from J, with 8 bases between. The CDR3 sequence is 14 residues long. Per germline, CDR1 SGHRS and CDR2 YFSETQ. CDR3 DNA: TGCGCCAGCAGCCCGGCAGGCTATAATTCACCCCTCCACTTT. This translates into CASSPAGYNSPLHF.